Listed below are T cell receptor beta chains from one sample, sequenced in a study of control samples from healthy donors and cancer patients. The data were produced by immunoSEQ multiplex PCR, yet TCRdb's version contains in-frame clones alone and is incomplete. The sample has tens of thousands of clones, over 80% seen once. Material for sequencing was blood. These receptors came from a man aged 55 to 70 in good health. The CDR3 runs from the conserved cysteine through the conserved F or W. A D gene is named only where the DNA matches it firmly. Rows may omit the clone size; those that give it use once, few, many or a size class.

TRBV11-2	-	TRBJ2-7	-	13	TGTGCCAGCGGGCCCCCAGCGAACTACGAGCAGTACTTC	CASGPPANYEQYF
TRBV29-1	-	TRBJ1-2	TRBD1	15	TGCAGCGTAGAGGGACAGGGTCTATCTCCCTATGGCTACACCTTC	CSVEGQGLSPYGYTF
TRBV6-5	few	TRBJ2-2	-	13	TGTGCCAGCAGCCTTAGGGGGACCGGGGAGCTGTTTTTT	CASSLRGTGELFF
TRBV30	-	TRBJ2-5	-	11	TGTGCCTGGAGTGCGCAAGAGACCCAGTACTTC	CAWSAQETQYF
TRBV7-2	-	TRBJ1-1	-	14	TGTGCCAGCAGCCCCCAGGGGCAGAACACTGAAGCTTTCTTT	CASSPQGQNTEAFF
TRBV6-5	few	TRBJ1-1	-	15	TGTGCCAGCAGTTTCCCGGGGGGAGGAAACACTGAAGCTTTCTTT	CASSFPGGGNTEAFF
TRBV28	-	TRBJ1-2	TRBD1	15	TGTGCCAGCAGTCCTCCGGAACAGGGGGACTATGGCTACACCTTC	CASSPPEQGDYGYTF
TRBV5-1	-	TRBJ2-3	-	16	TGCGCCAGCAGCTTGGGCTTTCGCGGTCGCACAGATACGCAGTATTTT	CASSLGFRGRTDTQYF
TRBV5-1	-	TRBJ2-5	TRBD2	13	TGCGCCAGCAGCCCCGGGGGGGTAGAGACCCAGTACTTC	CASSPGGVETQYF
TRBV5-4	few	TRBJ1-3	-	14	TGTGCCAGCAGCTTACGGGACGGTAGAGACACCATATATTTT	CASSLRDGRDTIYF
TRBV7-9	-	TRBJ1-2	-	14	TGTGCCAGCAGCCCTACAGGGCCTAACTATGGCTACACCTTC	CASSPTGPNYGYTF
TRBV7-2	-	TRBJ1-1	-	18	TGTGCCAGCAGCTTTTCCCTTAACCTACAGGGTAGAAACTCTGAAGCTTTCTTT	CASSFSLNLQGRNSEAFF
TRBV28	-	TRBJ2-7	-	12	TGTGCCGGCAGTTTTGCGGACTCAGCATGGCACTTC	CAGSFADSAWHF
TRBV4-3	-	TRBJ2-6	-	17	TGCGCCAGCAGCCAAGAGATTCGCCAGTCTGGGGCCAACGTCCTGACTTTC	CASSQEIRQSGANVLTF
TRBV28	-	TRBJ1-5	TRBD1	14	TGTGCCAGCAGTTTACAGCAGGGGGGTCAGCCCCAGCATTTT	CASSLQQGGQPQHF
TRBV19	few	TRBJ1-1	-	20	TGTGCCAGTGGCCAGGGACGGAGGAATATCTTCTCCCCTACGAACACTGAAGCTTTCTTT	CASGQGRRNIFSPTNTEAFF